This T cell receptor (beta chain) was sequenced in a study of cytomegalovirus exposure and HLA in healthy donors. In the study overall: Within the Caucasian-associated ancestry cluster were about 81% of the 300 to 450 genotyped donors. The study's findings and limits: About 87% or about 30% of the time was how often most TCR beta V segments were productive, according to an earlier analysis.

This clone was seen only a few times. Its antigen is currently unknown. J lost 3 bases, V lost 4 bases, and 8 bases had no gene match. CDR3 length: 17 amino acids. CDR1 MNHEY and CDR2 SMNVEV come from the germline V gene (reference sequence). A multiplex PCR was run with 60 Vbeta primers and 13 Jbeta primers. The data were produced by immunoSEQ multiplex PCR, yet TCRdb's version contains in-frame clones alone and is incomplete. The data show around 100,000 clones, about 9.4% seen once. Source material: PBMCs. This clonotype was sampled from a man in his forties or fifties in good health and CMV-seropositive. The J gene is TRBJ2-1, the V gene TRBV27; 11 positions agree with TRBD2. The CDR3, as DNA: TGTGCCAGCAGTTCTCTTATAGGGACTAGCGGCTACAATGAGCAGTTCTTC. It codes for CASSSLIGTSGYNEQFF.